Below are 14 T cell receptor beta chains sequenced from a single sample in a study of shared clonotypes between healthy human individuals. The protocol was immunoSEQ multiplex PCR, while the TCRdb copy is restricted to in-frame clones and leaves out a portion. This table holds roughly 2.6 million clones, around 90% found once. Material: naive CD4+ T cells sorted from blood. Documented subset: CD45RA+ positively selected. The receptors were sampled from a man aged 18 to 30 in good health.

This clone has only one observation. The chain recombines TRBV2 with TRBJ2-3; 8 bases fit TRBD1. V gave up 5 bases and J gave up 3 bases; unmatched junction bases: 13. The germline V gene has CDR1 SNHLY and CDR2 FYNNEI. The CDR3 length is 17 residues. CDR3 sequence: CASSSKGTGRKTDTQYF. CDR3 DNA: TGTGCCAGCAGTTCCAAAGGGACAGGACGTAAAACAGATACGCAGTATTTT. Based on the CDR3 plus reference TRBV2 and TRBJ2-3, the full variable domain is EPEVTQTPSHQVTQMGQEVILRCVPISNHLYFYWYRQILGQKVEFLVSFYNNEISEKSEIFDDQFSVERPDGSNFTLKIRSTKLEDSAMYFCASSSKGTGRKTDTQYFGPGTRLTVL.

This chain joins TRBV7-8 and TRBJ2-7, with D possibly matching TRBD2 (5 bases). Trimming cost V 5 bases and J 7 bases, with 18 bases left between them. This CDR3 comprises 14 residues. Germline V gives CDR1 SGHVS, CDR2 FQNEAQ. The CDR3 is CASSTYDYAEEQYF. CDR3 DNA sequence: TGTGCCAGCAGCACCTACGACTATGCGGAGGAGCAGTACTTC.

CDR3 loop: CASSLAWSNNEQFF. The CDR3 DNA reads TGTGCCAGCAGTTTAGCGTGGAGCAACAATGAGCAGTTCTTC. The V and J genes are TRBV6-6 and TRBJ2-1, with a possible D match to TRBD2 (5 bases). V was cut by 4 bases and J by 5 bases, with 12 bases left in between. CDR1 MNHNY and CDR2 SVGAGI come from the germline V gene (reference sequence). The CDR3 consists of 14 residues.

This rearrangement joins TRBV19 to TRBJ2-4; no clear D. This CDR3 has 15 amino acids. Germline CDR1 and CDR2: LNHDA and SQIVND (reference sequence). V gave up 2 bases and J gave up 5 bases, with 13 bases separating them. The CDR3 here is CASSIRKGLENIQYF. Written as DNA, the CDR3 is TGTGCCAGTAGTATAAGGAAGGGCCTCGAAAACATTCAGTACTTC.

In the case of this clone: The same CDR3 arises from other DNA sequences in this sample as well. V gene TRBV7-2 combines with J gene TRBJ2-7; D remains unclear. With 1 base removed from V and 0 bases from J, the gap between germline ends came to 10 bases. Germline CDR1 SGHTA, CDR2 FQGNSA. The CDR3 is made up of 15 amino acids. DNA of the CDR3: TGTGCCAGCAGCTTAGGGCAAGGGCTCTCCTACGAGCAGTACTTC. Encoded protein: CASSLGQGLSYEQYF.

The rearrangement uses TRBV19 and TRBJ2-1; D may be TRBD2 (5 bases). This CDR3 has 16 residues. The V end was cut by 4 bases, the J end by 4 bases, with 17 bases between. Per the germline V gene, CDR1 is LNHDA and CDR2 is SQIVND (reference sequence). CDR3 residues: CASSSPDGVVYNEQFF. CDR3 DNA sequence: TGTGCCAGTAGTAGCCCGGACGGGGTAGTATACAATGAGCAGTTCTTC.

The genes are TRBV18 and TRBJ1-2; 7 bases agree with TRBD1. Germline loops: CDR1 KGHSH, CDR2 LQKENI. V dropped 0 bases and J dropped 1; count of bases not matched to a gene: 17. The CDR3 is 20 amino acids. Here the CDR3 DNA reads TGTGCCAGCTCACCACCGTCGATATGGGACAGCGACTTCTTTAACTATGGCTACACCTTC. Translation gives CASSPPSIWDSDFFNYGYTF.

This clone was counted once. In DNA form, the CDR3 reads TGCGCCAGCAGCCGCGGTGAGGGTGACCAAGAGACCCAGTACTTC. Its protein product is CASSRGEGDQETQYF. The chain has TRBV4-3 and TRBJ2-5; maybe TRBD2 (5 bases). CDR1 and CDR2 (germline): LGHNA, YSLEER. V lost 4 bases and J 0 bases, leaving 12 bases between the germline ends. CDR3 length: 15 amino acids.

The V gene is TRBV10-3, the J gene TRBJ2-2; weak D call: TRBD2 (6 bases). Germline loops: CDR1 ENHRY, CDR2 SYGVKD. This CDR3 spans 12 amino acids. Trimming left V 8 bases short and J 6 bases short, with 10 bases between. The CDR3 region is CAIQTSAGELFF. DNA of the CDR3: TGTGCCATCCAGACTAGTGCCGGGGAGCTGTTTTTT.

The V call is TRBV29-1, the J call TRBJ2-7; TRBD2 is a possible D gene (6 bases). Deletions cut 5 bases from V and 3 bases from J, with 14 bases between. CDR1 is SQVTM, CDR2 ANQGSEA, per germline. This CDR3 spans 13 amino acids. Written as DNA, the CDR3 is TGCAGCGTTAGAGGGACTCTCCTCTACGAGCAGTACTTC. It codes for CSVRGTLLYEQYF.

The CDR3 sequence is CASSNLRDTPVPDTQYF. The CDR3 coding sequence is TGTGCCAGCAGCAATCTCCGGGACACACCCGTTCCCGATACGCAGTATTTT. The chain is built from TRBV21-1 and TRBJ2-3; the table's D gene call, TRBD1, was not cross checked with the DNA. TRBV21-1 is a pseudogene locus. The CDR3 contains 17 residues.

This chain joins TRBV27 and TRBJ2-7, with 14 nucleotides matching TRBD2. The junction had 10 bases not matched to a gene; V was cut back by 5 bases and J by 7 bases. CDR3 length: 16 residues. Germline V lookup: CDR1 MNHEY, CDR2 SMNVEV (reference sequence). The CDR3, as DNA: TGTGCCAGCAGTCCCCGGACTAGCGGGAGGTCGATTGAGCAGTACTTC. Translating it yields CASSPRTSGRSIEQYF.

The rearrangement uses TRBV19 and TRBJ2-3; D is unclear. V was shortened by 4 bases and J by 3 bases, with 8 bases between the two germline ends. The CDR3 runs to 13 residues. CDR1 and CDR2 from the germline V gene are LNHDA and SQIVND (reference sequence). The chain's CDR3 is CASSKPGTDTQYF. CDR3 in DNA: TGTGCCAGTAGTAAACCCGGGACAGATACGCAGTATTTT.

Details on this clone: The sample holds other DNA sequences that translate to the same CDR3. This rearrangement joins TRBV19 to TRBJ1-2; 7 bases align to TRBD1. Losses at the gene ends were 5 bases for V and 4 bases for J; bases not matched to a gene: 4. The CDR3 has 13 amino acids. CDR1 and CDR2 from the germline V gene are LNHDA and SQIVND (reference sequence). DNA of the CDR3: TGTGCCAGTAGTGTACAGGGGAGCTATGGCTACACCTTC. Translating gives CASSVQGSYGYTF.